Listed below are T cell receptor beta chains from one sample, sequenced in a study of post-analysis software for immune sequencing data. TCRdb reprocessed the PCR reads via MiXCR and lists one record per CDR3 protein. The sample holds more than 500,000 distinct CDR3 sequences; around a third are singletons and the top ten take about 5.6%. Sequenced input: blood. The receptors come from a girl aged 2-17 years with multiple sclerosis. Each CDR3 is given with its conserved first and last residue. The D gene is left open where the match is weak. Size tells how often a clone was seen (once, few, many) or the class of an expanded clone, and some rows leave it out.

CDR3 length	D gene	J gene	V gene	clone size	CDR3 protein	CDR3 DNA
15	TRBD1	TRBJ1-6	TRBV28	NA	CASSFRTGLNSPLHF	TGTGCCAGCAGTTTCCGGACAGGGCTAAATTCACCCCTCCACTTT
13	NA	TRBJ2-7	TRBV10-3	few	CAISGGDFDEQYF	TGTGCCATCAGTGGGGGGGACTTTGACGAGCAGTACTTC
13	TRBD1	TRBJ1-2	TRBV7-2	many	CASSRTGLGGYTF	TGTGCCAGCAGCCGGACAGGGCTGGGCGGCTACACCTTC
15	TRBD1	TRBJ1-2	TRBV6-6	NA	CASSPQGSVNYGYTF	TGTGCCAGCAGTCCACAGGGGAGCGTAAACTATGGCTACACCTTC
17	TRBD1	TRBJ1-2	TRBV5-4	NA	CASSWGVRGRGNYGYTF	TGTGCCAGCAGTTGGGGAGTGAGGGGGCGCGGAAACTATGGCTACACCTTC
13	NA	TRBJ1-2	TRBV29-1	NA	CSVGDKTNYGYTF	TGCAGCGTGGGAGACAAGACGAACTATGGCTACACCTTC
17	NA	TRBJ1-6	TRBV20-1	few	CSARDLVRSSYNSPLHF	TGCAGTGCTAGAGATCTCGTCCGGAGCTCCTATAATTCACCCCTCCACTTT
14	TRBD2	TRBJ2-5	TRBV29-1	NA	CSLTTSGEQETQYF	TGCAGCCTAACGACTAGCGGGGAACAAGAGACCCAGTACTTC
17	NA	TRBJ2-3	TRBV6-1	few	CASSKPLTGLGTDTQYF	TGTGCCAGCAGTAAACCCCTAACAGGGCTGGGCACAGATACGCAGTATTTT
15	NA	TRBJ2-1	TRBV15	NA	CATSSPVHSYNEQFF	TGTGCCACCAGCAGCCCGGTTCACTCCTACAATGAGCAGTTCTTC
14	NA	TRBJ1-1	TRBV14	NA	CASSRMSGTTEAFF	TGTGCCAGCAGCCGTATGTCGGGGACCACTGAAGCTTTCTTT
13	TRBD1	TRBJ2-1	TRBV4-1	few	CASSQPGGGEQFF	TGCGCCAGCAGCCAGCCAGGGGGCGGTGAGCAGTTCTTC
13	NA	TRBJ2-3	TRBV29-1	NA	CSVRLSLTDTQYF	TGCAGCGTAAGACTATCGCTCACAGATACGCAGTATTTT
13	NA	TRBJ2-7	TRBV20-1	few	CSARGVTAYEQYF	TGCAGTGCTAGGGGCGTGACGGCCTACGAGCAGTACTTC
17	NA	TRBJ2-5	TRBV20-1	few	CSAMGSFTGHRQETQYF	TGCAGTGCCATGGGGTCGTTTACGGGACACCGCCAAGAGACCCAGTACTTC
14	TRBD2	TRBJ2-5	TRBV20-1	NA	CSAVLLAGGETQYF	TGCAGTGCCGTTTTACTAGCGGGGGGGGAGACCCAGTACTTC
17	NA	TRBJ2-3	TRBV6-6	few	CASSRRTTRGNTDTQYF	TGTGCCAGCAGTCGACGGACAACGCGAGGGAACACAGATACGCAGTATTTT
15	TRBD1	TRBJ1-1	TRBV9	few	CASSSRTGMNTEAFF	TGTGCCAGCAGCTCCCGGACAGGTATGAACACTGAAGCTTTCTTT
13	NA	TRBJ1-2	TRBV5-1	NA	CASSLDPGRGYTF	TGCGCCAGCAGCTTGGATCCAGGGCGAGGCTACACCTTC
13	NA	TRBJ1-2	TRBV7-8	NA	CASSLGGVDGYTF	TGTGCCAGCAGCTTGGGGGGGGTTGATGGCTACACCTTC
12	TRBD1	TRBJ1-1	TRBV29-1	few	CSVGQGGTEAFF	TGCAGCGTTGGACAGGGAGGGACTGAAGCTTTCTTT
14	NA	TRBJ2-1	TRBV29-1	few	CSVDIGVIRNEQFF	TGCAGCGTTGACATCGGGGTCATTCGGAATGAGCAGTTCTTC
17	TRBD1	TRBJ2-7	TRBV7-9	NA	CASSPRGDRGISYEQYF	TGTGCCAGCAGCCCTAGAGGGGACAGGGGCATCTCCTACGAGCAGTACTTC
12	TRBD1	TRBJ2-5	TRBV20-1	NA	CSVDRPGETQYF	TGCAGTGTGGACAGGCCGGGGGAGACCCAGTACTTC
14	TRBD2	TRBJ2-3	TRBV5-1	NA	CASSLSTSGGQEYF	TGCGCCAGCAGCTTGTCGACTAGCGGGGGACAGGAGTATTTT
14	TRBD1	TRBJ1-4	TRBV2	NA	CASTLTGDNEKLFF	TGTGCCAGCACCTTGACAGGGGATAATGAAAAACTGTTTTTT
17	TRBD2	TRBJ2-4	TRBV10-3	NA	CAISDRSASGAKNIQYF	TGTGCCATCAGTGATAGGTCGGCTAGCGGAGCCAAAAACATTCAGTACTTC
15	NA	TRBJ2-2	TRBV9	NA	CASSVDDRNTGELFF	TGTGCCAGCAGCGTAGATGACAGAAACACCGGGGAGCTGTTTTTT
14	TRBD2	TRBJ2-7	TRBV7-9	few	CASRPAGGGYEQYF	TGTGCCAGCAGACCCGCTGGGGGGGGCTACGAGCAGTACTTC
16	NA	TRBJ2-7	TRBV20-1	NA	CSATLIASRGSYEQYF	TGCAGTGCTACCTTGATCGCGAGTCGTGGATCCTACGAGCAGTACTTC
14	TRBD2	TRBJ2-1	TRBV11-2	few	CASSFTAGDNEQFF	TGTGCCAGCAGCTTTACGGCGGGGGACAATGAGCAGTTCTTC
13	NA	TRBJ2-5	TRBV20-1	NA	CSAVWGVQETQYF	TGCAGTGCGGTTTGGGGGGTACAAGAGACCCAGTACTTC
18	TRBD1	TRBJ1-4	TRBV25-1	few	CASSEFLGTASFNEKLFF	TGTGCCAGCAGTGAATTTCTAGGGACAGCCTCTTTTAATGAAAAACTGTTTTTT
17	NA	TRBJ2-3	TRBV20-1	once	CSARDARTSPVTDTQYF	TGCAGTGCTAGAGATGCTCGGACGTCACCCGTCACAGATACGCAGTATTTT
14	NA	TRBJ1-1	TRBV5-1	NA	CASSLEGKNTEAFF	TGCGCCAGCAGCTTGGAGGGCAAGAACACTGAAGCTTTCTTT
15	NA	TRBJ1-1	TRBV29-1	NA	CSVEDQTGTNTEAFF	TGCAGCGTTGAAGACCAGACAGGAACGAACACTGAAGCTTTCTTT
17	NA	TRBJ2-3	TRBV12-3/TRBV12-4	few	CASSQPTGLLDTDTQYF	TGTGCCAGCAGTCAACCAACTGGACTTCTAGACACAGATACGCAGTATTTT
11	NA	TRBJ2-5	TRBV20-1	NA	CSATEGETQYF	TGCAGTGCTACCGAGGGAGAGACCCAGTACTTC
11	NA	TRBJ1-2	TRBV29-1	few	CSVQGSHGYTF	TGCAGCGTCCAGGGGTCTCATGGCTACACCTTC
15	TRBD1	TRBJ1-1	TRBV6-4	few	CASSSTGVGVTEAFF	TGTGCCAGCAGTAGCACAGGGGTAGGAGTCACTGAAGCTTTCTTT